This is a list of T cell receptor beta chains from one sample in a study of high-grade serous ovarian cancer treatment subgroups. Profiling relied on immunoSEQ multiplex PCR, and the TCRdb table lists in-frame clones only, not all of them. The data hold 2,000 to 2,500 clones, with approximately 70% observed a single time. Sequenced material: tumor tissue. These receptors came from a human donor with high-grade serous ovarian cancer. The CDR3 runs from the conserved cysteine through the conserved F or W. D genes are given only for firm matches. Not all rows give a size; the values are once, few, many and, for expanded clones, a class.

abundance,v_gene,d_gene,j_gene,CDR3nt,CDR3aa
.,TRBV19,.,TRBJ1-2,TGTGCCAGTAGTAAACCCTCCGGGCCCCCGAAAGGCTATGGCTACACCTTC,CASSKPSGPPKGYGYTF
.,TRBV7-9,TRBD1,TRBJ1-5,TGTGCCAGCAGCTTATCAGGGGGACATCAGCCCCAGCATTTT,CASSLSGGHQPQHF
.,TRBV9,TRBD2,TRBJ2-3,TGTGCCAGCAGCTCCCGGAGGCTAGCGGGTTACACAGATACGCAGTATTTT,CASSSRRLAGYTDTQYF
.,TRBV27,.,TRBJ2-3,TGTGCCAGCAGTTATAGCGGTACTATTCATACGCAGTATTTT,CASSYSGTIHTQYF
.,TRBV11-3,TRBD2,TRBJ2-7,TGTGCCAGCAGCTTAGGAAGCGGGAGAAAGTACTTC,CASSLGSGRKYF
few,TRBV27,.,TRBJ2-1,TGTGCCAGTACTATGACCGGGACGGAGCAGTTCTTC,CASTMTGTEQFF
.,TRBV18,.,TRBJ1-2,TGTGCCAGCTCCAGGGACCCTAACTATGGCTACACCTTC,CASSRDPNYGYTF
.,TRBV7-2,TRBD2,TRBJ2-1,TGTGCCAGCAGCTTGACCACTTGGACTAGCGGGAGAAATGAGCAGTTCTTC,CASSLTTWTSGRNEQFF
.,TRBV27,TRBD2,TRBJ2-1,TGTGCCAGCACCGGAGCGGGAGATTCCTACAATGAGCAGTTCTTC,CASTGAGDSYNEQFF
.,TRBV5-1,TRBD1,TRBJ2-1,TGCGCCAGCAGCCCGGGGACAGCGGTCCTGACACGCGACTACAATGAGCAGTTCTTC,CASSPGTAVLTRDYNEQFF
.,TRBV5-8,.,TRBJ1-1,TGTGCCAGCAGCCAAGTGTTTAAGGGGAACACTGAAGCTTTCTTT,CASSQVFKGNTEAFF
once,TRBV11-2,.,TRBJ2-3,TGTGCCAGCAGCTTCCCCACCACCGATACGCAGTATTTT,CASSFPTTDTQYF
once,TRBV6-5,TRBD1,TRBJ2-3,TGTGCCAGCAGTCGACAGGGCCGCACAGATACGCAGTATTTT,CASSRQGRTDTQYF
.,TRBV19,.,TRBJ2-1,TGTGCCAGTGGGAGTAGCTCCTACAATGAGCAGTTCTTC,CASGSSSYNEQFF
.,TRBV10-1,.,TRBJ1-6,TGCGCCAGCAGTGGGGACATCAATTCACCCCTCCACTTT,CASSGDINSPLHF
once,TRBV28,TRBD2,TRBJ2-3,TGTGCCAGCAGTAACCCTAGCGGACTCACAGATACGCAGTATTTT,CASSNPSGLTDTQYF
.,TRBV9,.,TRBJ1-3,TGTGCCAGCAGCGTAGAATATGGAAACACCATATATTTT,CASSVEYGNTIYF
.,TRBV7-2,.,TRBJ1-3,TGTGCCAGCAGCTTAGGGGGGCCTGGAAACACCATATATTTT,CASSLGGPGNTIYF